This note documents a single TCR beta chain sequence. The sample comes from a study of T cell changes during pregnancy in multiple sclerosis. TCRdb's table, derived via immunoSEQ multiplex PCR, lists solely in-frame clones and lacks some. Here the sample spans 57,000 or so clones, 90% being singletons. The CDR3 runs to 14 residues. After removal of 7 bases from V and 10 bases from J, the junction contained 10 bases not matched to a gene. Germline CDR1 and CDR2: SNHLY and FYNNEI. V gene TRBV2 combines with J gene TRBJ2-1; 10 nucleotides agree with TRBD2. Specimen: peripheral blood, collected in the third trimester of pregnancy. The TCR originated in a female donor in good health, enrolled as a control in a pregnancy study. For the CDR3, the DNA is TGTGCCAGCACCGCCCTAGCGGGAGTAAACGAGCAGTTCTTC. This sequence encodes CASTALAGVNEQFF.